This entry lists 12 T cell receptor beta chains sequenced from one sample in a study of T cell responses to AZD1222 COVID-19 vaccine. Repertoires were generated with immunoSEQ multiplex PCR, while TCRdb's copy carries only in-frame clones and drops some. The sample yields tens of thousands of clones, approximately 90% seen once. Sequenced here: peripheral blood, sampled 28 days after the second AZD1222 dose. The receptor source for this set is an adult who received the AZD1222 COVID-19 vaccine.

The gene calls are TRBV6-5 and TRBJ1-3; 7 bases map to TRBD1. Per the germline V gene, CDR1 is MNHEY and CDR2 is SVGAGI. CDR3 size: 15 residues. V lost 5 bases to trimming and J lost 0 bases; unmatched junction nucleotides: 4. CDR3 in DNA: TGTGCCAGCAGTAGAGACAGGGACTCTGGAAACACCATATATTTT. Its protein is CASSRDRDSGNTIYF.

The V and J genes are TRBV5-1 and TRBJ2-3, with a tentative D call TRBD1 (5 bases). CDR3 length equals 15 residues. V lost 1 base, J lost 3 bases, and 12 bases lay in between. Germline values: CDR1 SGHRS, CDR2 YFSETQ. CDR3 in DNA: TGCGCCAGCAGCTTGAGGCAGGGCGTGACAGATACGCAGTATTTT. Its protein product is CASSLRQGVTDTQYF.

This clone was detected once. The chain combines TRBV6-5 with TRBJ1-1; 10 bases map to TRBD1. Germline lookup yields CDR1 MNHEY and CDR2 SVGAGI. There are 16 residues in the CDR3. With V trimmed by 0 bases and J by 5 bases, 6 bases remained unmatched. This chain's CDR3 is CASSYSAGTGVTEAFF. DNA of the CDR3: TGTGCCAGCAGTTACTCGGCCGGGACAGGGGTGACTGAAGCTTTCTTT.

This rearrangement joins TRBV27 to TRBJ1-2; 7 positions agree with TRBD1. The CDR3 covers 13 residues. Germline CDR1 reads MNHEY; CDR2 reads SMNVEV (reference sequence). V lost 10 bases and J lost 4; bases outside the gene matches: 9. For the CDR3, the DNA is TGTGCCACCCAACCCAGGGGGGGCTATGGCTACACCTTC. Protein: CATQPRGGYGYTF.

The rearrangement uses TRBV2 and TRBJ1-4; TRBD1 matches 8 bases. The germline V gene encodes CDR1 SNHLY and CDR2 FYNNEI. The CDR3 has 13 residues. The ends lost 7 bases at V and 5 bases at J; junction bases unmatched: 3. CDR3: CASMRQGNEKLFF. DNA for the CDR3: TGTGCCAGCATGCGACAGGGGAATGAAAAACTGTTTTTT.

The gene calls are TRBV29-1 and TRBJ2-7; no definite D call. Trimming left V 5 bases short and J 1 base short, with 15 bases between. The germline CDR1 and CDR2 sequences are SQVTM and ANQGSEA. The CDR3 has 14 amino acids. CDR3 in DNA: TGCAGCGTTTTCGACGAACGCAGGTCCTACGAGCAGTACTTC. It yields the protein CSVFDERRSYEQYF.

The rearrangement links TRBV7-9 to TRBJ1-4; possible D gene TRBD1, 6 bases. Per germline, CDR1 SEHNR and CDR2 FQNEAQ (reference sequence). The CDR3 loop spans 16 amino acids. V lost 5 bases and J 2 bases, leaving 15 bases between the germline ends. The CDR3 loop reads CASSRLGGSTNEKLFF. CDR3 DNA sequence: TGTGCCAGCAGCCGCCTGGGGGGCTCCACTAATGAAAAACTGTTTTTT.

This sequence joins TRBV7-2 and TRBJ2-3; 8 bases line up with TRBD2. Germline CDR1 is SGHTA and CDR2 is FQGNSA. Trimming took 5 bases from V and 1 from J; bases not matched to a gene: 8. This CDR3 is 16 amino acids long. The CDR3, as DNA: TGTGCCAGCAGCCCGGAGGGGCGGGGGGGCACAGATACGCAGTATTTT. Translating it yields CASSPEGRGGTDTQYF.

This clone was detected only once. The CDR3 sequence: CASSRERGPHYEQYF. The CDR3 DNA sequence: TGTGCCTCCTCTCGTGAGCGGGGGCCCCACTACGAGCAGTACTTC. The rearrangement uses TRBV6-5 and TRBJ2-7; TRBD2 agrees at 8 bases. Germline assignment: CDR1 MNHEY and CDR2 SVGAGI. This CDR3 has 15 amino acids. Trimming removed 11 bases from V and 3 bases from J; junction bases left unmatched: 15.

The genes are TRBV2 and TRBJ2-1, with D maybe TRBD2 (7 bases). With 6 bases removed from V and 0 bases from J, the gap between germline ends came to 12 bases. CDR3 length: 15 amino acids. Per the germline V gene, CDR1 is SNHLY and CDR2 is FYNNEI. CDR3 sequence (DNA): TGTGCCAGCAGGGGGGGGACAAGCTCCTACAATGAGCAGTTCTTC. This encodes CASRGGTSSYNEQFF. Full variable domain (outside the CDR3, taken from reference TRBV2 and TRBJ2-1): EPEVTQTPSHQVTQMGQEVILRCVPISNHLYFYWYRQILGQKVEFLVSFYNNEISEKSEIFDDQFSVERPDGSNFTLKIRSTKLEDSAMYFCASRGGTSSYNEQFFGPGTRLTVL.

V gene TRBV14 combines with J gene TRBJ2-6; TRBD1 agrees at 11 bases. This CDR3 has 17 amino acids. Germline V gene sequence: CDR1 SGHDN, CDR2 FVKESK. V was clipped by 4 bases and J by 4 bases; unmatched bases: 6. The CDR3 DNA reads TGTGCCAGCAGCCGGACAGGGGGCGCGTGGGGGGCCAACGTCCTGACTTTC. This gives the protein CASSRTGGAWGANVLTF.

J is TRBJ2-7 and V is TRBV30; a weak D match, TRBD2 (6 bases). Trimming removed 2 bases from V and 2 bases from J, with 13 bases in between. The CDR3 has 14 residues. Germline V CDR1 and CDR2: GTSNPN, SVGIG (reference sequence). In DNA, the CDR3 is TGTGCCTGGAGTTTAACGGGGGTTCCCTACGAGCAGTACTTC. Residues: CAWSLTGVPYEQYF.